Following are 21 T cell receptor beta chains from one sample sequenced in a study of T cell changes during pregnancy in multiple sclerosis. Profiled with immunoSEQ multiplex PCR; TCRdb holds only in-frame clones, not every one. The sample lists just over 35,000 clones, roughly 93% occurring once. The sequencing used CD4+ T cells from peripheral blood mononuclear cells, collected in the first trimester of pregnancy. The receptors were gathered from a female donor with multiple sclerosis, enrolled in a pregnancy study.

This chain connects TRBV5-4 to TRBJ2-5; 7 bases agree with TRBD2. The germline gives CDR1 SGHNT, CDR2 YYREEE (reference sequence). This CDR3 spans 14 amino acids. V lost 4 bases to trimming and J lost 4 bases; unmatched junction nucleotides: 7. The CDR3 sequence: CASSAAGAGETQYF. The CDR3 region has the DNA TGTGCCAGCAGCGCGGCGGGAGCAGGAGAGACCCAGTACTTC.

The CDR3 bases are TGCGCCAGCAGCGTGACAGGGTCCAACACTGAAGCTTTCTTT. Its protein is CASSVTGSNTEAFF. The genes are TRBV5-1 and TRBJ1-1; 7 bases agree with TRBD1. From germline, CDR1 is SGHRS and CDR2 YFSETQ. The CDR3 spans 14 residues. V lost 4 bases and J lost 2; bases outside the gene matches: 5. Based on the CDR3 plus reference TRBV5-1 and TRBJ1-1, the full variable domain is KAGVTQTPRYLIKTRGQQVTLSCSPISGHRSVSWYQQTPGQGLQFLFEYFSETQRNKGNFPGRFSGRQFSNSRSEMNVSTLELGDSALYLCASSVTGSNTEAFFGQGTRLTVV.

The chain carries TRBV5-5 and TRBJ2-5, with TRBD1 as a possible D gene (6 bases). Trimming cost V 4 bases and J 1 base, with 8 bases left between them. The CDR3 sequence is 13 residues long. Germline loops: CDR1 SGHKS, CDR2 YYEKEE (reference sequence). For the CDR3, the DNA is TGTGCCAGCAGCACGGACAGCCAAGAGACCCAGTACTTC. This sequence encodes CASSTDSQETQYF.

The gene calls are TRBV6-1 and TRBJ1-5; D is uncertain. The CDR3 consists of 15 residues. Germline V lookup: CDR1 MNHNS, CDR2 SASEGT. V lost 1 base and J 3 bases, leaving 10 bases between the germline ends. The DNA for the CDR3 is TGTGCCAGCAGTGAAGTCCGCAGATTCAATCAGCCCCAGCATTTT. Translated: CASSEVRRFNQPQHF.

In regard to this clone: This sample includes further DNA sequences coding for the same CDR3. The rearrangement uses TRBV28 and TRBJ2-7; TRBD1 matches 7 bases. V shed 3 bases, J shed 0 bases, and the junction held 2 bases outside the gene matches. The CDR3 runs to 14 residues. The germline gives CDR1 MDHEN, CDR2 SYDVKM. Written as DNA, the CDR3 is TGTGCCAGCAGTTTCAGGGGGAGCTCCTACGAGCAGTACTTC. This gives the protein CASSFRGSSYEQYF.

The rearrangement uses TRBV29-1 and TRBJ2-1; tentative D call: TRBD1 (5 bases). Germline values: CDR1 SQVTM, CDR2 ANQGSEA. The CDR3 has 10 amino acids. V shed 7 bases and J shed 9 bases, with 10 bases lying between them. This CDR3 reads CSAGHGEQFF. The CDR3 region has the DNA TGCAGCGCCGGACATGGTGAGCAGTTCTTC.

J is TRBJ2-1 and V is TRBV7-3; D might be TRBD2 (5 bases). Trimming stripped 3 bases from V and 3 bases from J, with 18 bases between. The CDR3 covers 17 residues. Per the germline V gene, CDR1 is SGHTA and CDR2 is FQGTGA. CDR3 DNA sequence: TGTGCCAGCAGCTTGGATGGTAAGACTAACCTCTACAATGAGCAGTTCTTC. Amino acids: CASSLDGKTNLYNEQFF.

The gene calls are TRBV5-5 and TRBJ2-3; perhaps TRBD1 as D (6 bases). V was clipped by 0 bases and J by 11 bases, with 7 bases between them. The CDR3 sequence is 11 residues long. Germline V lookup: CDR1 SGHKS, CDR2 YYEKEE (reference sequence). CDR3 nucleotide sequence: TGTGCCAGCAGCTTGGACAGGGAGCAGTATTTT. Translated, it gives CASSLDREQYF.

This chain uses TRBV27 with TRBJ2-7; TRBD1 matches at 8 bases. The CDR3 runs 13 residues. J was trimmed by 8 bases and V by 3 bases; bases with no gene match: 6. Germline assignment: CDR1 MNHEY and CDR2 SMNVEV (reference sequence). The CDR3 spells CASSFQGATKQYF. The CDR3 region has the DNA TGTGCCAGCAGTTTTCAGGGGGCTACGAAGCAGTACTTC.

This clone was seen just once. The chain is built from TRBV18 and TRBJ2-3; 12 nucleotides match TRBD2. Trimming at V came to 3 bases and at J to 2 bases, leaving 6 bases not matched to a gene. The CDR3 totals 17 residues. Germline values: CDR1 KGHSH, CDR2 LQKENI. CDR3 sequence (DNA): TGTGCCAGCTCACCTCGCGGACTAGCGGGGTCCACAGATACGCAGTATTTT. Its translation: CASSPRGLAGSTDTQYF.

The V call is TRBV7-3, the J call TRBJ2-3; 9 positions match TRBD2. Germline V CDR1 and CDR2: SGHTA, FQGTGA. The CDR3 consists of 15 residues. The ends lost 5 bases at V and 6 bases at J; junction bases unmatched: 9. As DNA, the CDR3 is TGTGCCAGCAGCCGCCCCGCGGGGGGGCGGGATACGCAGTATTTT. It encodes CASSRPAGGRDTQYF.

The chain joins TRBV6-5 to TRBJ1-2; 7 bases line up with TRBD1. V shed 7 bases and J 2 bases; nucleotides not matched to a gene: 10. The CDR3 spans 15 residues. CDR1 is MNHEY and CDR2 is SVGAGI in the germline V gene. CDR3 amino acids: CASTQVRGGNYGYTF. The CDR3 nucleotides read TGTGCCAGCACCCAAGTTCGAGGGGGCAACTATGGCTACACCTTC.

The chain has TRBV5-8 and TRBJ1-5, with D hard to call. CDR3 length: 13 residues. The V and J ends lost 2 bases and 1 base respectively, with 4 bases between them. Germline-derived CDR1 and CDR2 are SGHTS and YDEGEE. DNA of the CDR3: TGTGCCAGCAGCTTTCGGAGCAATCAGCCCCAGCATTTT. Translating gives CASSFRSNQPQHF.

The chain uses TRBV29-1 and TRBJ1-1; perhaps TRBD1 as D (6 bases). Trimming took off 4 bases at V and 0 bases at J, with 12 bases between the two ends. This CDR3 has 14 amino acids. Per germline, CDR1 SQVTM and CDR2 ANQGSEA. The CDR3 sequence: CSVGRTVMNTEAFF. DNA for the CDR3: TGCAGCGTTGGTCGGACAGTCATGAACACTGAAGCTTTCTTT.

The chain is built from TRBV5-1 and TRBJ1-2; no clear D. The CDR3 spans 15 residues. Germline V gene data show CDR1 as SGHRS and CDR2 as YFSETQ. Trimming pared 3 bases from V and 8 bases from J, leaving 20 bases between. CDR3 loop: CASSYVARPGGGYTF. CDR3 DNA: TGCGCCAGCAGCTATGTGGCCCGACCGGGCGGGGGCTACACCTTC.

CDR3 nucleotides: TGTGCCAGTACCCAGGGGTATCAGCCCCAGCATTTT. It encodes CASTQGYQPQHF. The V call is TRBV19, the J call TRBJ1-5, with TRBD1 as a possible D gene (6 bases). Per germline, CDR1 LNHDA and CDR2 SQIVND (reference sequence). The length of the CDR3 is 12 residues. V shed 7 bases and J shed 5 bases, with 9 bases lying between them.

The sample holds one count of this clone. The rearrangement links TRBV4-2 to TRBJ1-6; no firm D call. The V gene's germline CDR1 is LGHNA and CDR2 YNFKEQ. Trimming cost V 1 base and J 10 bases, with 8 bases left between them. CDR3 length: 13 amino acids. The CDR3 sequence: CASSQGADSPLHF. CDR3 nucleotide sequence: TGTGCCAGCAGCCAAGGGGCCGACTCACCCCTCCACTTT.

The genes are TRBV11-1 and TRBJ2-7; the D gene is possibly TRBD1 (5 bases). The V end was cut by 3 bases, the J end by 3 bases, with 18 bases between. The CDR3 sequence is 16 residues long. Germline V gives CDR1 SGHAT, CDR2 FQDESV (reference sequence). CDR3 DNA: TGTGCCAGCAGCTTGAACAGGAACCTTGCGATCTACGAGCAGTACTTC. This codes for CASSLNRNLAIYEQYF.

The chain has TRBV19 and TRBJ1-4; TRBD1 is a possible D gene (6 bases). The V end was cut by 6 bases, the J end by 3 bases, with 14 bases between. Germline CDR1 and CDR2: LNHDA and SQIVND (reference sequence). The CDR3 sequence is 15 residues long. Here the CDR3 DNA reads TGTGCCAGTAGACGAACCAGGGGACCTAATGAAAAACTGTTTTTT. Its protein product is CASRRTRGPNEKLFF.

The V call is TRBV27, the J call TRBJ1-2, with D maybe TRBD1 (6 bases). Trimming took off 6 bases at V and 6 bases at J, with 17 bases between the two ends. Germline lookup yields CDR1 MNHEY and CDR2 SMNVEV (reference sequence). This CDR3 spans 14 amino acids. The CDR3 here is CASSLTGRVHGYTF. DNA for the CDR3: TGTGCCAGCAGCCTCACAGGGAGGGTTCATGGCTACACCTTC.

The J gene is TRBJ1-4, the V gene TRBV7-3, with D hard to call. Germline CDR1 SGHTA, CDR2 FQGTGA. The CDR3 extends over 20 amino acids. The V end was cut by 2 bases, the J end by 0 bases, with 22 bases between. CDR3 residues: CASSLSRENADRATNEKLFF. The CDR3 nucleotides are TGTGCCAGCAGCTTATCTCGGGAAAACGCAGATCGTGCAACTAATGAAAAACTGTTTTTT.